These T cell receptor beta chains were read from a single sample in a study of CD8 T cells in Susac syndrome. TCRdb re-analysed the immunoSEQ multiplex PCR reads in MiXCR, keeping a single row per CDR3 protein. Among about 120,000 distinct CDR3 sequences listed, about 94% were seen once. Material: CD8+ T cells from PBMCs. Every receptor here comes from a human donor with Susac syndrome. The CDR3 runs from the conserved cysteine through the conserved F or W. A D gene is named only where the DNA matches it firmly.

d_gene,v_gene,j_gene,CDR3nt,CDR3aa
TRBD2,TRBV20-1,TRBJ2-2,TGCAGTGCCATGGCTAGCGGGGGCCTCACCGGGGAGCTGTTTTTT,CSAMASGGLTGELFF
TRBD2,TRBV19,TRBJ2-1,TGTGCCAGTAGCGGACTAGCTCCTGAGCAGTTCTTC,CASSGLAPEQFF
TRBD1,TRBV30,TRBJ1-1,TGTGCCTGGAGAGAACAGGGGCATGTAACTGAAGCTTTCTTT,CAWREQGHVTEAFF
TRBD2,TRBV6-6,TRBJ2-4,TGTGCCAGCAGTTGGGAGACTAGCAGTAAAAACATTCAGTACTTC,CASSWETSSKNIQYF
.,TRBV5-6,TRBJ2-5,TGTGCCAGCAGTTGGGGGAGCCATCAAGAGACCCAGTACTTC,CASSWGSHQETQYF
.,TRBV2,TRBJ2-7,TGTGCCAGCAGTGATCATGGAGTGGGGGGAATCTACGAGCAGTACTTC,CASSDHGVGGIYEQYF
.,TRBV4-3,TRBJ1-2,TGCGCCAGCAGCCCTACTTTTAACTATGGCTACACCTTC,CASSPTFNYGYTF
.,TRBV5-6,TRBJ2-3,TGTGCCAGCAGCTCGGATCTGAATACGCAGTATTTT,CASSSDLNTQYF
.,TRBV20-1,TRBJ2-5,TGCAGTGCTAGAGATGCCTTACAGGGTGACCAAGAGACCCAGTACTTC,CSARDALQGDQETQYF
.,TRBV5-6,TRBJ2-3,TGTGCCAGCAGCTTTGCCTCCCACCGAGAGGACACAGATACGCAGTATTTT,CASSFASHREDTDTQYF
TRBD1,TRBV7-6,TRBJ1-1,TGTGCCAGCAGCTTCGGACAGGGGGGTGAAGCTTTCTTT,CASSFGQGGEAFF
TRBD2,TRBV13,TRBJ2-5,TGTGCCAGCAGCCCCCGGAGGAGACTAGCGGGGTCAGAGACCCAGTACTTC,CASSPRRRLAGSETQYF
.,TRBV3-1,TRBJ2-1,TGTGCCAGCAGCCCCCCCGGGGGCCGGCTCCTTTCCTACAATGAGCAGTTCTTC,CASSPPGGRLLSYNEQFF
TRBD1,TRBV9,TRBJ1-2,TGTGCCAGCAGCGTAGGTTCCGGACAGGGGTTTGGCTACACCTTC,CASSVGSGQGFGYTF
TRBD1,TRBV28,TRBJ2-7,TGTGCCAGCAGTGCAACAGGGGACACCTCCTACGAGCAGTACTTC,CASSATGDTSYEQYF
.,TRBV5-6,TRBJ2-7,TGTGCCAGCAGCTTGGGGGAGGGGGGTAGCGAGCAGTACTTC,CASSLGEGGSEQYF